These 29 T cell receptor beta chains originate from one sample sequenced in a study of CD8+CD57+ T cells in acquired aplastic anemia (dated by TCRdb to 2016 to 2019). The patients picked for sequencing were ones in whom flow cytometry had shown an expansion of CD8+CD57+ cells. TCRdb names Illumina HiSeq 2000 as the instrument used. Genomic DNA was used as template for profiling of TCR beta VDJ combinations and CDR3 sequences. TCRdb reanalyzed the raw reads on its own, using fastp at Q25 for trimming and MiXCR for clone calling, and kept in-frame beta chains. For every CDR3 protein sequence, its rows merge into one entry that carries the most common genes and DNA. The sample includes 400,000 to 600,000 distinct CDR3 sequences, with 25% to 40% observed a single time. 0.8% to 0.85% of the sample is in the top ten clones. Sequencing was done on a sample of sorted CD4+, CD8+, or CD8+CD57+ T cells (not recorded which) from PBMCs. The receptors were sampled from a human donor with aplastic anemia.

The chain joins TRBV10-1 to TRBJ2-7; D is tentatively TRBD1 or TRBD2 (5 bases each). The CDR3 length is 14 residues. Germline values: CDR1 WNHNN, CDR2 SYGVQD (reference sequence). Deletions cut 6 bases from V and 3 bases from J, with 15 bases between. The CDR3: CASSRDRQGYEQYF. DNA of the CDR3: TGCGCCAGCAGCAGGGACCGGCAGGGCTACGAGCAGTACTTC.

In this sample, this clonotype turned up many times. V is TRBV20-1 and J is TRBJ1-2; D unresolved. Germline CDR1 DFQATT, CDR2 SNEGSKA (reference sequence). The CDR3 runs 11 residues. V was trimmed by 6 bases and J by 6 bases, leaving 11 bases between them. The CDR3 DNA is TGCAGTGCCCAACCTCCGGATGGCTACACCTTC. Translation gives CSAQPPDGYTF.

The table lists this clonotype with a count of one. The gene calls are TRBV24-1 and TRBJ2-7, with D perhaps assigned TRBD1 or TRBD2 (5 bases each). The CDR3 totals 16 residues. The germline gives CDR1 KGHDR, CDR2 SFDVKD. V was cut by 5 bases and J by 2 bases, with 18 bases left in between. DNA for the CDR3: TGTGCCACCAGTGCCCCGGGACGGACGACCCCCTACGAGCAGTACTTC. This translates into CATSAPGRTTPYEQYF.

This clonotype was seen repeatedly, ten times or more. The V and J genes are TRBV20-1 and TRBJ2-7; either TRBD1 or TRBD2 may supply D (5 bases each). V was pared by 0 bases and J by 2 bases, with 14 bases between. The CDR3 is 15 amino acids. CDR1 DFQATT and CDR2 SNEGSKA come from the germline V gene (reference sequence). The CDR3 sequence is CSARDRRGETYEQYF. The CDR3 DNA reads TGCAGTGCTAGAGATCGAAGAGGGGAGACCTACGAGCAGTACTTC.

This clonotype appeared many times. This chain joins TRBV7-2 and TRBJ1-2; D is unresolved. Germline V gene data show CDR1 as SGHTA and CDR2 as FQGNSA. Trimming cost V 7 bases and J 3 bases, with 15 bases left between them. The CDR3 totals 14 residues. The CDR3 bases are TGTGCCAGCACCCATTCGACAAGGGACTATGGCTACACCTTC. This sequence encodes CASTHSTRDYGYTF.

This clonotype was observed a few times. V and J are TRBV11-1 and TRBJ1-4, with D unresolved. V was pared by 2 bases and J by 0 bases, with 4 bases between. In germline, CDR1 is SGHAT, CDR2 FQDESV (reference sequence). The CDR3 spans 14 residues. CDR3 in amino acids: CASSLLSTNEKLFF. In nucleotides, the CDR3 is TGTGCCAGCAGCTTACTATCAACTAATGAAAAACTGTTTTTT.

The chain has TRBV2 and TRBJ1-5, with TRBD1 matching over 7 bases. CDR1 and CDR2 from the germline V gene are SNHLY and FYNNEI. The CDR3 runs to 16 residues. The V gene end was trimmed by 5 bases and the J gene end by 3 bases; junction bases not matched to a gene: 10. The CDR3 loop is CASSSSVTGTNQPQHF. The CDR3 coding sequence is TGTGCCAGCAGTTCCTCGGTGACAGGGACCAATCAGCCCCAGCATTTT.

This clonotype was detected many times. The rearrangement links TRBV20-1 to TRBJ1-1; 8 nucleotides agree with TRBD1. V gave up 2 bases and J gave up 4 bases; unmatched junction bases: 0. The CDR3 length is 12 residues. Germline CDR1 reads DFQATT; CDR2 reads SNEGSKA (reference sequence). The CDR3 loop reads CSARTGGTEAFF. In DNA form, the CDR3 reads TGCAGTGCTAGAACAGGGGGCACTGAAGCTTTCTTT.

The chain couples TRBV6-1 to TRBJ1-6; no clear D. V was clipped by 6 bases and J by 0 bases, with 12 bases between them. CDR1 MNHNS and CDR2 SASEGT come from the germline V gene. The CDR3 length is 16 residues. The CDR3 protein is CASSRTANSYNSPLHF. CDR3 DNA: TGTGCCAGCAGCCGGACCGCCAACTCCTATAATTCACCCCTCCACTTT.

This clonotype was found a few times. For the CDR3, the DNA is TGTGCCAGCAGCTTACAAGGCCCACAAGAGACCCAGTACTTC. This translates into CASSLQGPQETQYF. The chain joins TRBV7-3 to TRBJ2-5, with D unclear. The CDR3 loop spans 14 amino acids. Per germline, CDR1 SGHTA and CDR2 FQGTGA. The V and J ends lost 2 bases and 2 bases respectively, with 9 bases between them.

The V call is TRBV6-5, the J call TRBJ1-1, with 10 bases matching TRBD1. There are 14 residues in the CDR3. The germline V gene encodes CDR1 MNHEY and CDR2 SVGAGI. The V gene end was trimmed by 4 bases and the J gene end by 8 bases; junction bases not matched to a gene: 7. The CDR3 DNA sequence: TGTGCCAGCAGTTCCCGGGACAGGGGAGGGGAAGCTTTCTTT. It translates to CASSSRDRGGEAFF.

The chain employs TRBV6-4 and TRBJ1-3; D uncertain. Germline CDR1 and CDR2: MRHNA and SNTAGT. The CDR3 has 14 residues. V was clipped by 9 bases and J by 0 bases, with 12 bases between them. In DNA form, the CDR3 reads TGTGCCAGGTCGTCGCGAAGCTCTGGAAACACCATATATTTT. Its translation: CARSSRSSGNTIYF.

As to this clonotype: The DNA is left out, because the CDR3 cannot be placed on it with certainty; the CDR3 is given as TCRdb lists it. The CDR3 spells CSLLANYGCTF. The chain is built from TRBV20-1 and TRBJ1-2. The CDR3 spans 11 amino acids, including both terminal residues. Looked up from germline, CDR1 is DFQATT and CDR2 is SNEGSKA (reference sequence).

This clonotype was recorded a few times. V is TRBV11-1 and J is TRBJ2-3; D gene ambiguous. Germline V gene lookup returns CDR1 SGHAT and CDR2 FQDESV (reference sequence). V was shortened by 7 bases and J by 0 bases, with 14 bases between the two germline ends. The CDR3 extends over 15 amino acids. CDR3 bases: TGTGCCAGCACGAGAAATGAAAGAAGCACAGATACGCAGTATTTT. Translated: CASTRNERSTDTQYF.

This clonotype was recorded at least ten times. The V and J genes are TRBV15 and TRBJ1-2, with D uncertain. CDR1 LNHNV and CDR2 YYDKDF come from the germline V gene (reference sequence). CDR3 length equals 15 residues. Trimming pared 0 bases from V and 9 bases from J, leaving 17 bases between. For the CDR3, the DNA is TGTGCCACCAGCAGAGAGGTCGGACGGATTAAAAGCTACACCTTC. Residues: CATSREVGRIKSYTF. Full variable domain (outside the CDR3, taken from reference TRBV15 and TRBJ1-2): DAMVIQNPRYQVTQFGKPVTLSCSQTLNHNVMYWYQQKSSQAPKLLFHYYDKDFNNEADTPDNFQSRRPNTSFCFLDIRSPGLGDTAMYLCATSREVGRIKSYTFGSGTRLTVV.

The chain couples TRBV20-1 to TRBJ2-5; TRBD1 matches at 11 bases. The germline V gene has CDR1 DFQATT and CDR2 SNEGSKA (reference sequence). Trimming at V came to 1 base and at J to 7 bases, leaving 5 bases not matched to a gene. This CDR3 contains 14 residues. The CDR3: CSARVGQGAWTQYF. CDR3 DNA sequence: TGCAGTGCTAGAGTTGGACAGGGGGCCTGGACCCAGTACTTC.

The chain employs TRBV10-2 and TRBJ1-4, with D possibly matching TRBD1 (6 bases). The CDR3 runs 13 residues. CDR1 and CDR2 from the germline V gene are WSHSY and SAAADI. V was cut by 8 bases and J by 7 bases, with 14 bases left in between. The CDR3 protein is CASSRDTSEKLFF. CDR3 in DNA: TGCGCCAGCTCCCGGGACACGAGTGAAAAACTGTTTTTT.

The rearrangement uses TRBV5-6 and TRBJ1-5, with unresolved D. Germline CDR1 reads SGHDT; CDR2 reads YYEEEE. The CDR3 is 13 residues long. With 4 bases removed from V and 7 bases from J, the gap between germline ends came to 12 bases. The CDR3 bases are TGTGCCAGCAGCCTCGGAGCAGACCAGCCCCAGCATTTT. Its translation is CASSLGADQPQHF.

This clonotype has ten or more counts. V usage is TRBV12-3 or TRBV12-4 and J usage is TRBJ1-5, with D possibly TRBD1 on 6 matching bases. The CDR3 spans 16 residues. Trimming left V 5 bases short and J 1 base short, with 15 bases between. The CDR3 sequence is CASSPGQRGSNQPQHF. The CDR3 DNA follows: TGTGCCAGCAGTCCCGGACAGCGAGGAAGCAATCAGCCCCAGCATTTT.

The sample holds one count of this clonotype. This sequence joins TRBV19 and TRBJ1-5; D ambiguous. This CDR3 is built from 13 residues. Germline CDR1 is LNHDA and CDR2 is SQIVND (reference sequence). V was clipped by 5 bases and J by 6 bases, with 11 bases between them. CDR3 region: CASSRKSGQPQHF. DNA for the CDR3: TGTGCCAGTAGTCGGAAGTCGGGTCAGCCCCAGCATTTT.

This clonotype was observed at least ten times. The V call is TRBV2, the J call TRBJ1-2; D is ambiguous. V shed 7 bases and J shed 4 bases, with 10 bases lying between them. The length of the CDR3 is 12 residues. Germline V gene lookup returns CDR1 SNHLY and CDR2 FYNNEI. The CDR3, as DNA: TGTGCCAGCACCGTGGACCGCTATGGCTACACCTTC. This sequence encodes CASTVDRYGYTF.

In its sample, this clonotype was seen many times. V usage is TRBV10-3 and J usage is TRBJ2-3; D not certain. The V gene lost 2 bases and the J gene lost 6 bases, with 12 bases spanning the gap. The CDR3 has 14 amino acids. Germline V lookup: CDR1 ENHRY, CDR2 SYGVKD. The CDR3 bases are TGTGCCATCAGTGAGGTAACAGTTTCCGATACGCAGTATTTT. This encodes CAISEVTVSDTQYF.

V is TRBV2 and J is TRBJ2-6; maybe TRBD1 (6 bases). Trimming took off 7 bases at V and 5 bases at J, with 9 bases between the two ends. Germline V gene lookup returns CDR1 SNHLY and CDR2 FYNNEI. The CDR3 covers 13 residues. CDR3 DNA: TGTGCCAGCACTGGACAGCGGGCCAACGTCCTGACTTTC. Encoded protein: CASTGQRANVLTF.

The chain couples TRBV5-4 to TRBJ2-7, with unresolved D. The germline V and J ends were trimmed by 2 bases and 8 bases, with 23 bases remaining between them. This CDR3 has 16 residues. CDR1 is SGHNT, CDR2 YYREEE, per germline (reference sequence). CDR3 amino acids: CASSLGPGPISTKQYF. The CDR3 coding sequence is TGTGCCAGCAGCTTAGGTCCAGGACCTATTTCTACGAAGCAGTACTTC.

This clonotype has more than one count but fewer than ten. The junction and the germline gene differ at one end; a read error may be behind it. This chain connects TRBV7-7 to TRBJ2-1, with TRBD1 matching 7 bases. Per the germline V gene, CDR1 is SSHAT and CDR2 is FNYEAQ (reference sequence). The CDR3 has 15 amino acids. The CDR3 DNA reads TGTGCTAGCAGCTTATTCCCTAACAGGGGCAATGAGCAGTTCTTC. Its protein is CASSLFPNRGNEQFF.

The chain carries TRBV19 and TRBJ1-5, with D unresolved. The V gene's germline CDR1 is LNHDA and CDR2 SQIVND (reference sequence). The V end lost 1 base, the J end lost 2 bases, and 21 bases lay between the germline ends. CDR3 length: 19 residues. This chain's CDR3 is CASSIGGETSRRRNQPQHF. The DNA for the CDR3 is TGTGCCAGTAGTATAGGTGGGGAGACGAGTAGACGCCGCAATCAGCCCCAGCATTTT.

This clonotype was detected ten times or more. The chain joins TRBV20-1 to TRBJ2-7, with TRBD2 identical over 9 bases. Trimming cost V 6 bases and J 5 bases; bases outside gene matches: 11. The CDR3 contains 14 residues. CDR1 and CDR2 from the germline V gene are DFQATT and SNEGSKA (reference sequence). The CDR3 region is CSANLAGVFDEQYF. CDR3 DNA sequence: TGCAGTGCAAATTTAGCGGGAGTCTTTGACGAGCAGTACTTC.

This clonotype occurred a few times. V is TRBV6-1 and J is TRBJ2-1, with D hard to call. CDR3 size: 11 residues. CDR1 is MNHNS and CDR2 is SASEGT in the germline V gene. Between the trimmed V and J ends, which lost 5 bases and 5 bases, there was a span of 4 bases. CDR3 sequence: CASSQHNEQFF. The CDR3 nucleotides are TGTGCCAGCAGTCAACACAATGAGCAGTTCTTC.

The rearrangement joins TRBV3-1 to TRBJ1-6, with D possibly TRBD1 on 5 matching bases. The germline V gene has CDR1 LGHDT and CDR2 YNNKEL (reference sequence). The CDR3 has 15 amino acids. The ends were cut back, 4 bases at V and 7 bases at J, with 14 bases in the middle. Written as DNA, the CDR3 is TGTGCCAGCAGCCGAACTAGGACATCGAATTCACCCCTCCACTTT. This gives the protein CASSRTRTSNSPLHF.